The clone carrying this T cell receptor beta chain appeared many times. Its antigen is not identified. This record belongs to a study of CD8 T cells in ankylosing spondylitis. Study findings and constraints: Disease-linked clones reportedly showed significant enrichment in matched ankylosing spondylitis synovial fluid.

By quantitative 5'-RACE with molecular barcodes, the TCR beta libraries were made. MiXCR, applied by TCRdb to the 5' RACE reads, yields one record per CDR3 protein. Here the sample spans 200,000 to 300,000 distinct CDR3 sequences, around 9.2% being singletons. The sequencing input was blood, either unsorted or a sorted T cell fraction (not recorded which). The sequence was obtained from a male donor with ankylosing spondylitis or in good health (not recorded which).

This CDR3 reads CSARDPGEWTQYF. In DNA, the CDR3 is TGCAGTGCCCGGGACCCGGGGGAATGGACCCAGTACTTC. The chain couples TRBV20-1 to TRBJ2-5; D might be TRBD2 (6 bases). Germline CDR1 reads DFQATT; CDR2 reads SNEGSKA (reference sequence). The V and J ends lost 6 bases and 7 bases respectively, with 18 bases between them. The CDR3 length is 13 residues.